A selection of T cell receptor beta chains follows, all from one sample in a study of human T cells and chemical hapten exposure. Using its own MiXCR run on the RACE reads, TCRdb lists one record per CDR3 protein. The sample consists of some 400,000 distinct CDR3 sequences, around 5.5% of them appearing once. The sequencing used whole blood, collected in connection with sensitization to the hapten diphenylcyclopropenone (DPC). These receptors were taken from a woman in her fifties or sixties with alopecia areata. Some clones in this sample may be carry-over from other donors' samples. CDR3s include the opening cysteine and the closing phenylalanine or tryptophan. D genes are given only for firm matches. Size values are once, few and many counts, or a class for expanded clones, and some rows have none.

CDR3 protein	CDR3 DNA	clone size	V gene	J gene	D gene
CASRGLEKLFF	TGTGCCAGCAGGGGACTGGAAAAACTGTTTTTT	NA	TRBV6-5	TRBJ1-4	NA
CSVKRGATEAFF	TGCAGCGTTAAACGGGGCGCGACTGAAGCTTTCTTT	NA	TRBV29-1	TRBJ1-1	NA
CATQGPTGELFF	TGCGCCACCCAGGGCCCCACCGGGGAGCTGTTTTTT	few	TRBV10-2	TRBJ2-2	NA
CATSRDRLAYYNEQFF	TGTGCCACCAGCAGAGATCGACTAGCGTACTACAATGAGCAGTTCTTC	NA	TRBV15	TRBJ2-1	TRBD2
CASSLRQGGNQPQHF	TGTGCCAGCAGTTTAAGGCAGGGAGGCAATCAGCCCCAGCATTTT	few	TRBV12-3/TRBV12-4	TRBJ1-5	NA
CAIKDIRESPLHF	TGTGCCATCAAGGACATACGGGAGTCACCCCTCCACTTT	few	TRBV10-3	TRBJ1-6	NA
CSATGQGTRYF	TGCAGTGCTACCGGACAGGGAACCCGGTACTTC	many	TRBV20-1	TRBJ2-7	TRBD1
CASSPTTSYEQYF	TGTGCCAGCAGTCCGACGACTTCCTACGAGCAGTACTTC	NA	TRBV2	TRBJ2-7	NA
CASSPRTETNTEAFF	TGTGCCAGCAGCCCTAGGACCGAAACGAACACTGAAGCTTTCTTT	many	TRBV9	TRBJ1-1	NA
CSVLQGMNQPQHF	TGCAGCGTTCTACAGGGAATGAATCAGCCCCAGCATTTT	many	TRBV29-1	TRBJ1-5	NA
CASSFDKTGANVLTF	TGTGCCAGCAGCTTCGACAAGACTGGGGCCAACGTCCTGACTTTC	NA	TRBV11-2	TRBJ2-6	NA
CAIRNGLNTGELFF	TGTGCCATCAGAAACGGGTTGAACACCGGGGAGCTGTTTTTT	NA	TRBV10-3	TRBJ2-2	NA
CASSVIGGSGTSGRLYEQYF	TGTGCCAGCAGTGTCATTGGGGGGTCCGGGACTAGCGGGAGGTTGTACGAGCAGTACTTC	NA	TRBV27	TRBJ2-7	TRBD2
CASSPTREYTDTQYF	TGCGCCAGCAGCCCCACCAGGGAATACACAGATACGCAGTATTTT	NA	TRBV5-1	TRBJ2-3	NA
CASSKTERNQPQHF	TGTGCCAGCAGCAAAACAGAGCGCAATCAGCCCCAGCATTTT	many	TRBV12-3/TRBV12-4	TRBJ1-5	NA
CASSVAPAGATDTQYF	TGTGCCAGCAGCGTAGCCCCAGCGGGAGCCACAGATACGCAGTATTTT	many	TRBV9	TRBJ2-3	TRBD2
CASSFDHNQPQHF	TGTGCCAGCAGCTTCGATCATAATCAGCCCCAGCATTTT	NA	TRBV6-5	TRBJ1-5	NA
CASTGHSNYGYTF	TGTGCCAGCACCGGACACTCTAACTATGGCTACACCTTC	NA	TRBV5-6	TRBJ1-2	NA
CSAVSPRGGNQPQHF	TGCAGTGCCGTTTCGCCCAGGGGTGGCAATCAGCCCCAGCATTTT	many	TRBV20-1	TRBJ1-5	NA
CASSTSGGHNEQFF	TGTGCCAGCAGTACTAGCGGGGGGCACAATGAGCAGTTCTTC	many	TRBV27	TRBJ2-1	TRBD2
CATSEPGRGQAQHF	TGTGCCACCAGTGAGCCTGGACGCGGACAGGCCCAGCATTTT	many	TRBV24-1	TRBJ1-5	TRBD1
CASSPRISTDTQYF	TGTGCCAGCAGCCCCCGTATCAGCACAGATACGCAGTATTTT	NA	TRBV13	TRBJ2-3	NA
CSASRGPNYGYTF	TGCAGTGCTAGCCGAGGCCCTAACTATGGCTACACCTTC	many	TRBV20-1	TRBJ1-2	NA
CSVGASFETQYF	TGCAGCGTTGGGGCTAGCTTCGAGACCCAGTACTTC	many	TRBV29-1	TRBJ2-5	NA
CSVESRGVAEQYF	TGCAGCGTTGAATCCAGGGGGGTTGCTGAGCAGTACTTC	many	TRBV29-1	TRBJ2-7	NA
CASSLFRREKLFF	TGTGCCAGCAGTTTATTTCGACGGGAAAAACTGTTTTTT	NA	TRBV27	TRBJ1-4	NA
CASSRTGQLNTEAFF	TGTGCCAGCAGTAGAACGGGACAGTTGAACACTGAAGCTTTCTTT	many	TRBV6-5	TRBJ1-1	TRBD1
CAISGGTDSLRTLYF	TGTGCCATCAGTGGGGGGACAGACTCGCTAAGGACGCTGTACTTC	few	TRBV10-3	TRBJ2-7	TRBD1
CATSRDGDGRRDTQYF	TGTGCCACCAGCCGAGATGGGGACGGGAGAAGGGATACGCAGTATTTT	few	TRBV15	TRBJ2-3	NA
CASSLGREANVLTF	TGTGCCAGCAGCTTGGGACGTGAGGCCAACGTCCTGACTTTC	many	TRBV7-2	TRBJ2-6	NA
CASRSTGVSTDTQYF	TGTGCCAGCAGGTCGACAGGGGTTAGCACAGATACGCAGTATTTT	NA	TRBV6-5	TRBJ2-3	TRBD1
CASSPAGGQRGTEAFF	TGTGCCAGCAGCCCTGCGGGGGGGCAAAGGGGCACTGAAGCTTTCTTT	few	TRBV11-1	TRBJ1-1	NA
CASSFRGLRQVRSTDTQYF	TGTGCCAGCAGTTTCCGGGGGTTACGACAGGTCAGAAGCACAGATACGCAGTATTTT	NA	TRBV6-2/TRBV6-3	TRBJ2-3	NA
CASSLWGDTNTEAFF	TGTGCCAGCAGTTTATGGGGGGACACGAACACTGAAGCTTTCTTT	few	TRBV28	TRBJ1-1	NA